The table lists the clone carrying this TCR beta chain with a few counts. The antigen remains undetermined. The DNA ends 3 residues before the CDR3 does, and the rest of the CDR3 is filled in from the germline J gene. This record comes from a study of T cell clonality in common variable immunodeficiency. Control and CVID samples contributed equal amounts of genomic DNA. Produced via immunoSEQ multiplex PCR; TCRdb's table is partial and in-frame only. The sample includes approximately 12,000 clones, none of them occurring once. CVID meant reduced serum IgG, IgA and/or IgM plus specific antibody deficiency. Patients and controls were mostly of Caucasian heritage. Germline loops: CDR1 LNHDA, CDR2 SQIVND (reference sequence). Trimming stripped 3 bases from V and 3 bases from J, with 8 bases between. The CDR3 is 14 amino acids. Study observations and caveats: Fewer deletions and N-nucleotide insertions were reportedly seen in common variable immunodeficiency TCR beta sequences. Compared with controls, CVID subjects had fewer shared TCRbeta clones.

The receptor was isolated from a human donor with common variable immunodeficiency. This chain links TRBV19 with TRBJ2-2, with D tentatively TRBD1 (5 bases). Material: peripheral blood mononuclear cells. CDR3 region: CASSIGQDTGELFF. Partial CDR3 DNA: TGTGCCAGTAGTATCGGACAAGACACCGGGGAG.